The 31 T cell receptor beta chains below come from one sample, sequenced in a study of blood T cell repertoires in COVID-19. Clones were sequenced by immunoSEQ multiplex PCR, and TCRdb holds only the in-frame ones, with some missing. Of about 160,000 clones listed, about 82% are singletons. Sample: peripheral blood. The receptors were gathered from a man aged 50 or older with active or convalescent COVID-19.

CDR3 in amino acids: CASTGGTSGGGYEQYF. The CDR3, as DNA: TGTGCCAGCACCGGAGGGACTAGCGGGGGGGGTTACGAGCAGTACTTC. The chain has TRBV2 and TRBJ2-7; 16 bases are a match to TRBD2. CDR3 length equals 16 residues. The germline CDR1 and CDR2 sequences are SNHLY and FYNNEI. V was clipped by 7 bases and J by 4 bases; unmatched bases: 7.

There are a few counts of this clone. The rearrangement links TRBV20-1 to TRBJ1-6; D is ambiguous. Per the germline V gene, CDR1 is DFQATT and CDR2 is SNEGSKA (reference sequence). This CDR3 spans 15 amino acids. V lost 3 bases to trimming and J lost 0 bases, with 9 bases between them. Written as DNA, the CDR3 is TGCAGTGCTAGTTCTGGGAGCTCCTATAATTCACCCCTCCACTTT. Residues: CSASSGSSYNSPLHF.

This chain connects TRBV5-4 to TRBJ2-5, with TRBD2 identical over 10 bases. The J segment lost 5 bases and the V segment lost 0 bases, leaving 4 bases of the junction unmatched. Germline assignment: CDR1 SGHNT and CDR2 YYREEE (reference sequence). CDR3 length equals 15 residues. CDR3 loop: CASSLALAGAETQYF. In DNA form, the CDR3 reads TGTGCCAGCAGCTTGGCCCTAGCGGGAGCTGAGACCCAGTACTTC.

The rearrangement links TRBV6-5 to TRBJ2-1; 11 bases line up with TRBD1. Germline V gives CDR1 MNHEY, CDR2 SVGAGI. This CDR3 is 15 amino acids long. Trimming at V came to 0 bases and at J to 5 bases, leaving 0 bases not matched to a gene. The CDR3 nucleotides are TGTGCCAGCAGTTACTCGGGACAGGGGGACAATGAGCAGTTCTTC. It is translated as CASSYSGQGDNEQFF.

This sequence joins TRBV9 and TRBJ1-3; D gene uncertain. Germline V gives CDR1 SGDLS, CDR2 YYNGEE. The CDR3 has 15 residues. V lost 4 bases and J lost 0, with 11 bases in between. The CDR3 region is CASSPAVSSGNTIYF. The DNA for the CDR3 is TGTGCCAGCAGCCCGGCGGTGAGCTCTGGAAACACCATATATTTT.

The sample holds one count of this clone. This chain uses TRBV7-2 with TRBJ2-3; 12 bases are shared with TRBD2. Losses at the gene ends were 0 bases for V and 5 bases for J; bases not matched to a gene: 3. The CDR3 is made up of 16 amino acids. The V gene's germline CDR1 is SGHTA and CDR2 FQGNSA. CDR3 protein: CASSLAATSGRDTQYF. The CDR3 DNA is TGTGCCAGCAGCTTAGCTGCGACTAGCGGGAGAGATACGCAGTATTTT.

The rearrangement uses TRBV3-1 (or the pseudogene TRBV3-2) and TRBJ2-7; 7 bases align to TRBD1. J was trimmed by 5 bases and V by 1 base; bases with no gene match: 5. The CDR3 consists of 14 residues. Germline CDR1 is LGHDT and CDR2 is YNNKEL (reference sequence). This chain's CDR3 is CASSQGTGVNEQYF. DNA of the CDR3: TGTGCCAGCAGCCAAGGTACAGGGGTTAACGAGCAGTACTTC.

The V call is TRBV20-1, the J call TRBJ1-1; D unclear. CDR1 DFQATT and CDR2 SNEGSKA come from the germline V gene (reference sequence). Trimming took off 3 bases at V and 0 bases at J, with 8 bases between the two ends. The CDR3 runs to 13 residues. CDR3 coding DNA: TGCAGTGCTAGTCGACACTTGAACACTGAAGCTTTCTTT. Encoded protein: CSASRHLNTEAFF.

The chain couples TRBV11-3 to TRBJ2-2; 9 bases match TRBD2. CDR3 size: 17 residues. V shed 4 bases and J 5 bases; nucleotides not matched to a gene: 11. Germline CDR1 and CDR2: SGHNT and YENEEA. CDR3 amino acids: CASSSWVAGVSTGELFF. The CDR3 DNA is TGTGCCAGCAGCTCATGGGTAGCGGGAGTCAGTACCGGGGAGCTGTTTTTT.

The CDR3 here is CASSQDRGQGLQPQHF. The DNA for the CDR3 is TGCGCCAGCAGCCAAGATCGGGGACAGGGGCTTCAGCCCCAGCATTTT. The chain joins TRBV4-1 to TRBJ1-5; 10 nucleotides line up with TRBD1. This CDR3 comprises 16 residues. Trimming took 0 bases from V and 6 from J; bases not matched to a gene: 5. Germline CDR1 MGHRA, CDR2 YSYEKL.

CDR3 residues: CASSWDSKNIQYF. The CDR3, as DNA: TGTGCCAGCAGTTGGGACTCCAAAAACATTCAGTACTTC. The chain links TRBV27 to TRBJ2-4; a weak D match, TRBD2 (6 bases). This CDR3 contains 13 residues. The V gene lost 4 bases and the J gene lost 2 bases, with 6 bases spanning the gap. CDR1 and CDR2 from the germline V gene are MNHEY and SMNVEV (reference sequence).

J is TRBJ2-2 and V is TRBV14, with D perhaps matching TRBD1 (6 bases). CDR1 is SGHDN and CDR2 is FVKESK in the germline V gene. The V end lost 4 bases, the J end lost 7 bases, and 10 bases lay between the germline ends. This CDR3 is built from 13 residues. CDR3 loop: CASSPRGYGELFF. The CDR3, as DNA: TGTGCCAGCAGCCCCAGGGGATACGGGGAGCTGTTTTTT. The entire variable domain, with the rest obtained from reference TRBV14 and TRBJ2-2, is as follows: EAGVTQFPSHSVIEKGQTVTLRCDPISGHDNLYWYRRVMGKEIKFLLHFVKESKQDESGMPNNRFLAERTGGTYSTLKVQPAELEDSGVYFCASSPRGYGELFFGEGSRLTVL.

The chain employs TRBV4-3 and TRBJ1-6, with 8 bases aligning to TRBD1. The CDR3 sequence is 13 residues long. The V and J ends lost 4 bases and 15 bases, in that order; junction bases with no gene match: 8. Germline-derived CDR1 and CDR2 are LGHNA and YSLEER. Here the CDR3 reads CASSLDRGGLLHF. The CDR3 DNA is TGCGCCAGCAGCCTAGACAGGGGTGGACTCCTCCACTTT.

This clone was picked up a small number of times. This rearrangement joins TRBV11-3 to TRBJ2-3, with D maybe TRBD2 (6 bases). Trimming removed 5 bases at V and 11 bases at J, with 11 bases between. Per the germline V gene, CDR1 is SGHNT and CDR2 is YENEEA. This CDR3 region has 11 residues. CDR3 nucleotide sequence: TGTGCCAGCAGCCCGGGACTTAGGCAGTATTTT. Its translation: CASSPGLRQYF.

The rearrangement joins TRBV5-8 to TRBJ1-1; TRBD1 might be the D (6 bases). V gave up 4 bases and J gave up 4 bases, with 14 bases separating them. The germline CDR1 and CDR2 sequences are SGHTS and YDEGEE. The CDR3 is 14 amino acids. CDR3 amino acids: CASSRLDRGTEAFF. In DNA form, the CDR3 reads TGTGCCAGCAGCCGATTGGACAGAGGCACTGAAGCTTTCTTT.

The rearrangement uses TRBV9 and TRBJ2-7; 8 nucleotides line up with TRBD2. Germline V lookup: CDR1 SGDLS, CDR2 YYNGEE. The CDR3 is made up of 16 amino acids. Trimming removed 1 base from V and 5 bases from J; junction bases left unmatched: 11. The CDR3 DNA follows: TGTGCCAGCAGCGTATCGTTCGGGAGGGCCGTAGACGAGCAGTACTTC. This sequence encodes CASSVSFGRAVDEQYF.

The CDR3 bases are TGTGCCAGCATTGCAGGGGTAGGAGAAAAACTGTTTTTT. Its translation: CASIAGVGEKLFF. The J gene is TRBJ1-4, the V gene TRBV6-5, with D possibly being TRBD1 (6 bases). CDR1 and CDR2 (germline): MNHEY, SVGAGI. V lost 7 bases, J lost 8 bases, and 14 bases lay in between. This CDR3 has 13 residues.

This chain joins TRBV6-5 and TRBJ2-7, with TRBD2 as a possible D gene (7 bases). Germline V gene lookup returns CDR1 MNHEY and CDR2 SVGAGI. Trimming took 6 bases from V and 3 from J, leaving 18 bases between them. The CDR3 has 15 amino acids. CDR3 nucleotide sequence: TGTGCCAGCAGGAACAGGGAGGGGGGGTACTACGAGCAGTACTTC. It is translated as CASRNREGGYYEQYF.

V and J are TRBV24-1 and TRBJ2-5, with 7 nucleotides matching TRBD2. Losses at the gene ends were 3 bases for V and 4 bases for J; bases not matched to a gene: 4. CDR3 length equals 14 residues. Germline CDR1 is KGHDR and CDR2 is SFDVKD. CDR3: CATSDGREVETQYF. The CDR3 DNA reads as TGTGCCACCAGTGATGGTCGGGAGGTAGAGACCCAGTACTTC.

The chain employs TRBV16 and TRBJ2-3; 10 positions match TRBD2. Germline V gene data show CDR1 as KGHSY and CDR2 as FQNENV. V shed 2 bases, J shed 3 bases, and the junction held 11 bases outside the gene matches. CDR3 length equals 18 residues. The CDR3 nucleotides read TGTGCCAGCAGCCAAGGGCGCGCTAGCGGGAGTGTGACAGATACGCAGTATTTT. It is translated as CASSQGRASGSVTDTQYF.

This rearrangement joins TRBV2 to TRBJ1-6; D remains unclear. V lost 8 bases and J lost 9, with 17 bases in between. Germline V lookup: CDR1 SNHLY, CDR2 FYNNEI. There are 14 residues in the CDR3. The CDR3 DNA reads as TGTGCCAGCGGACCCGGACTCGGAGGTTCACCCCTCCACTTT. It codes for CASGPGLGGSPLHF. The variable domain in full, with the rest retrieved from reference TRBV2 and TRBJ1-6, is EPEVTQTPSHQVTQMGQEVILRCVPISNHLYFYWYRQILGQKVEFLVSFYNNEISEKSEIFDDQFSVERPDGSNFTLKIRSTKLEDSAMYFCASGPGLGGSPLHFGNGTRLTVT.

This chain links TRBV24-1 with TRBJ2-7, with 10 bases aligning to TRBD1. CDR3 length: 15 residues. Germline CDR1 and CDR2: KGHDR and SFDVKD. V was pared by 5 bases and J by 0 bases, with 3 bases of the junction left unmatched. The CDR3: CATSVGTGVSYEQYF. The CDR3 nucleotides are TGTGCCACCAGTGTTGGGACAGGGGTCTCCTACGAGCAGTACTTC.

In DNA, the CDR3 is TGCAGCGTTGACAAGACTAAGCGGGAGCAGTTCTTC. This gives the protein CSVDKTKREQFF. This chain uses TRBV29-1 with TRBJ2-1; possible D gene TRBD2, 5 bases. The CDR3 spans 12 residues. The V gene lost 3 bases and the J gene lost 10 bases, with 13 bases spanning the gap. CDR1 is SQVTM, CDR2 ANQGSEA, per germline.

The chain carries TRBV9 and TRBJ1-6; no clear D. In germline, CDR1 is SGDLS, CDR2 YYNGEE. The CDR3 consists of 17 residues. Trimming took off 0 bases at V and 1 base at J, with 11 bases between the two ends. The CDR3 loop is CASSVGRYLSYNSPLHF. In DNA, the CDR3 is TGTGCCAGCAGCGTAGGTCGGTATCTGTCCTATAATTCACCCCTCCACTTT.

The rearrangement joins TRBV9 to TRBJ2-7; 10 bases line up with TRBD1. Germline V gene lookup returns CDR1 SGDLS and CDR2 YYNGEE. V lost 4 bases to trimming and J lost 4 bases; unmatched junction nucleotides: 11. The CDR3 contains 16 residues. The CDR3: CASSRTLPGQGYEQYF. The DNA of the CDR3 is TGTGCCAGCAGCCGTACCCTTCCGGGACAGGGGTACGAGCAGTACTTC.

V usage is TRBV6-1 and J usage is TRBJ1-1, with a possible D match to TRBD1 (5 bases). Germline-derived CDR1 and CDR2 are MNHNS and SASEGT. Trimming pared 2 bases from V and 5 bases from J, leaving 9 bases between. The CDR3 consists of 13 residues. CDR3 loop: CASSESQGTEAFF. The CDR3 DNA follows: TGTGCCAGCAGTGAATCCCAGGGTACTGAAGCTTTCTTT.

The J gene is TRBJ1-3, the V gene TRBV2; weak D call: TRBD1 (5 bases). The CDR3 has 16 residues. Between the trimmed V and J ends, which lost 5 bases and 0 bases, there was a span of 14 bases. Per germline, CDR1 SNHLY and CDR2 FYNNEI. CDR3 sequence (DNA): TGTGCCAGCAGTCCACAGGACATTAGCTCTGGAAACACCATATATTTT. It translates to CASSPQDISSGNTIYF.

The J gene is TRBJ2-1, the V gene TRBV20-1; 10 nucleotides align to TRBD2. J gave up 5 bases and V 3 bases, and 13 bases lay outside the gene matches. This CDR3 has 17 amino acids. Germline values: CDR1 DFQATT, CDR2 SNEGSKA (reference sequence). CDR3 amino acids: CSASWLAGGTTNNEQFF. The CDR3 DNA reads TGCAGTGCTAGTTGGTTAGCGGGAGGCACGACTAACAATGAGCAGTTCTTC.

This clone was seen only a few times. This chain joins TRBV24-1 and TRBJ1-6, with D tentatively TRBD1 (5 bases). This CDR3 region has 14 residues. Deletions cut 9 bases from V and 6 bases from J, with 14 bases between. CDR1 KGHDR and CDR2 SFDVKD come from the germline V gene. CDR3 residues: CATQTGGGNSPLHF. The CDR3 nucleotides read TGTGCCACCCAAACGGGGGGTGGTAATTCACCCCTCCACTTT.

This chain connects TRBV7-9 to TRBJ2-7; D may be TRBD1 (7 bases). The CDR3 totals 16 residues. Trimming stripped 2 bases from V and 5 bases from J, with 19 bases between. CDR1 is SEHNR and CDR2 is FQNEAQ in the germline V gene (reference sequence). The CDR3 nucleotides are TGTGCCAGCAGCTTATTCCTGGGCAGGGGGGCTCACGAGCAGTACTTC. Translating gives CASSLFLGRGAHEQYF.

The V and J genes are TRBV5-4 and TRBJ2-1; D is possibly TRBD1 (6 bases). Germline lookup yields CDR1 SGHNT and CDR2 YYREEE (reference sequence). V was clipped by 4 bases and J by 10 bases, with 12 bases between them. The length of the CDR3 is 12 residues. The CDR3 DNA is TGTGCCAGCAGCCTCCGGGACACCGAGCAGTTCTTC. Translation gives CASSLRDTEQFF. Supplemented by reference TRBV5-4 and TRBJ2-1, the full variable domain reads ETGVTQSPTHLIKTRGQQVTLRCSSQSGHNTVSWYQQALGQGPQFIFQYYREEENGRGNFPPRFSGLQFPNYSSELNVNALELDDSALYLCASSLRDTEQFFGPGTRLTVL.